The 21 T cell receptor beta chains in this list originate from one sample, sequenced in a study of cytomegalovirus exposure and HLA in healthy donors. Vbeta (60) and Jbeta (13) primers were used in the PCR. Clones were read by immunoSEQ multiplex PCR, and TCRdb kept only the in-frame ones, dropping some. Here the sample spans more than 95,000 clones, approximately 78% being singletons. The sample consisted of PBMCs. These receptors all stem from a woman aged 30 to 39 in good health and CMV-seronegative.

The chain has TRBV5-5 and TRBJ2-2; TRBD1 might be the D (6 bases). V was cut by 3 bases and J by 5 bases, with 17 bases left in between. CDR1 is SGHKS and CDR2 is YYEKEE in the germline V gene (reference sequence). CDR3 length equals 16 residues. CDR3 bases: TGTGCCAGCAGCTCGGACAGACTACGGGATACCGGGGAGCTGTTTTTT. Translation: CASSSDRLRDTGELFF.

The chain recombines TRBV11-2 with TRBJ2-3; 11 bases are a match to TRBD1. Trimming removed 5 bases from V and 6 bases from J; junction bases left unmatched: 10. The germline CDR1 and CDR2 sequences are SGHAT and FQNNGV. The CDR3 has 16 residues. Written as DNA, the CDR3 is TGTGCCAGCAGCCAGGCGGGGACAGGGGGTTTGGATACGCAGTATTTT. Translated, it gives CASSQAGTGGLDTQYF.

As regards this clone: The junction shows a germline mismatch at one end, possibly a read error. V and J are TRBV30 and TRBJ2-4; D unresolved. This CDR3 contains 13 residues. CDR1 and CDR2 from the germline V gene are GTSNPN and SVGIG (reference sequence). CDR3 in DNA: TGTGCCTGGAGTGGCGGTTTTACAAACATTCAGTGCTTC. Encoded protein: CAWSGGFTNIQCF. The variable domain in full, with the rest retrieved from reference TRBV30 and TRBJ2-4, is SQTIHQWPATLVQPVGSPLSLECTVEGTSNPNLYWYRQAAGRGLQLLFYSVGIGQISSEVPQNLSASRPQDRQFILSSKKLLLSDSGFYLCAWSGGFTNIQCFGAGTRLSVL.

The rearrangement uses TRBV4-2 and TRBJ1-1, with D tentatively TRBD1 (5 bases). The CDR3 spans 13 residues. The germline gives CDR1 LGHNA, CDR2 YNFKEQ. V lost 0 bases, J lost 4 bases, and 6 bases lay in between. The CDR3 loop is CASSQEGGTEAFF. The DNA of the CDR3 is TGTGCCAGCAGCCAAGAGGGGGGCACTGAAGCTTTCTTT.

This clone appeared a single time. CDR3: CASSPLAGEETQYF. The DNA of the CDR3 is TGCGCCAGCAGCCCACTAGCGGGAGAAGAGACCCAGTACTTC. The chain employs TRBV10-1 and TRBJ2-5; 11 bases fit TRBD2. The CDR3 runs 14 residues. V shed 6 bases and J 3 bases; nucleotides not matched to a gene: 3. CDR1 is WNHNN, CDR2 SYGVQD, per germline (reference sequence).

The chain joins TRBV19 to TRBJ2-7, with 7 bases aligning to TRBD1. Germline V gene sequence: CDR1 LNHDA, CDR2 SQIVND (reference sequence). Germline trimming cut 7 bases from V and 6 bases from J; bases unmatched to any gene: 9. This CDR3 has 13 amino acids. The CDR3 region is CASKDRILGEQYF. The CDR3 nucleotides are TGTGCCAGTAAGGACAGGATACTAGGCGAGCAGTACTTC.

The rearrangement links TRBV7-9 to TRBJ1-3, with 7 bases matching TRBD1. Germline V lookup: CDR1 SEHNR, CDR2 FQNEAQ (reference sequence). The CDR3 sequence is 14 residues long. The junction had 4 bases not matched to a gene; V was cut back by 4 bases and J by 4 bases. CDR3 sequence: CASSSGGSGNTIYF. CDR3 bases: TGTGCCAGCAGCTCAGGGGGGTCCGGAAACACCATATATTTT. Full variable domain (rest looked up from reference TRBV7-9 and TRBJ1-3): DTGVSQNPRHKITKRGQNVTFRCDPISEHNRLYWYRQTLGQGPEFLTYFQNEAQLEKSRLLSDRFSAERPKGSFSTLEIQRTEQGDSAMYLCASSSGGSGNTIYFGEGSWLTVV.

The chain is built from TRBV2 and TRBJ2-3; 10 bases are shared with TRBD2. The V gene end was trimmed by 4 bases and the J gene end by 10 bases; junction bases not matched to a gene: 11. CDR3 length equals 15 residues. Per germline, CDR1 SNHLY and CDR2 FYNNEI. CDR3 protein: CASSAHPPTSGAQYF. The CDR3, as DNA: TGTGCCAGCAGTGCCCACCCCCCTACTAGCGGGGCGCAGTATTTT.

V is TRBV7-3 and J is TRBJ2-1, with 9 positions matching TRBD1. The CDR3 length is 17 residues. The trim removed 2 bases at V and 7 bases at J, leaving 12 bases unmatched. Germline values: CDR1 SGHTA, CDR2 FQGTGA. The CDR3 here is CASSLLGQGRERNEQFF. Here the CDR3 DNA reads TGTGCCAGCAGCTTATTAGGACAGGGGAGAGAAAGAAATGAGCAGTTCTTC.

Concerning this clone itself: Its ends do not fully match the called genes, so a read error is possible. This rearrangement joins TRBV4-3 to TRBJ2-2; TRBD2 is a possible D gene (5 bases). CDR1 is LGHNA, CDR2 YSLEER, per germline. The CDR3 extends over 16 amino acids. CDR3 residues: CASSQGEVANTGEPFF. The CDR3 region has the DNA TGCGCCAGCAGCCAAGGGGAAGTGGCGAACACCGGGGAGCCGTTTTTT.

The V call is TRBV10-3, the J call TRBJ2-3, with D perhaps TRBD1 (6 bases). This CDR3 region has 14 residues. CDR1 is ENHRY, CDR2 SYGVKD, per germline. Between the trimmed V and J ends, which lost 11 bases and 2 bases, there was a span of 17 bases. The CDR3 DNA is TGTGCCTCCTCAGGGGCGCTCAACACAGATACGCAGTATTTT. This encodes CASSGALNTDTQYF.

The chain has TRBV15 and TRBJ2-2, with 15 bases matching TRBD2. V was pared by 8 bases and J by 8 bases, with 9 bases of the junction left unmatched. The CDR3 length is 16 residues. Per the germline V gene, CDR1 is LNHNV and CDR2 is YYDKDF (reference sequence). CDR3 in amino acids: CATRTRTSGRGGELFF. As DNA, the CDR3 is TGTGCCACCCGTACGAGGACTAGCGGGAGGGGTGGGGAGCTGTTTTTT.

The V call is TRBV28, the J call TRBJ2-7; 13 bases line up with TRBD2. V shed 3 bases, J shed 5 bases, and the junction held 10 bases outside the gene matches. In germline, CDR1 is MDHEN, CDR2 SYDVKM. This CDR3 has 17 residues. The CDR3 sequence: CASSFGGLAGANHEQYF. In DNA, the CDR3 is TGTGCCAGCAGTTTCGGCGGACTAGCGGGAGCAAACCACGAGCAGTACTTC.

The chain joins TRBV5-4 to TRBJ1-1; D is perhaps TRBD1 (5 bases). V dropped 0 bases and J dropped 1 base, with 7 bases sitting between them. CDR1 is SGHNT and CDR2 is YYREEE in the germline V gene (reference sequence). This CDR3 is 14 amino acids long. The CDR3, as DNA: TGTGCCAGCAGCTTGGTCACAGGGAACACTGAAGCTTTCTTT. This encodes CASSLVTGNTEAFF. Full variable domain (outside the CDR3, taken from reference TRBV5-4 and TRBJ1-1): ETGVTQSPTHLIKTRGQQVTLRCSSQSGHNTVSWYQQALGQGPQFIFQYYREEENGRGNFPPRFSGLQFPNYSSELNVNALELDDSALYLCASSLVTGNTEAFFGQGTRLTVV.

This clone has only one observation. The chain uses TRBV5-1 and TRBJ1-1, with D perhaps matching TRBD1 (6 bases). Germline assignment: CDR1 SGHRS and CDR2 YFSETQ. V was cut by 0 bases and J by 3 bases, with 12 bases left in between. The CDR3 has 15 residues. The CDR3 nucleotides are TGCGCCAGCAGCTTGGCCCCAGGGGTGTACACTGAAGCTTTCTTT. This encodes CASSLAPGVYTEAFF.

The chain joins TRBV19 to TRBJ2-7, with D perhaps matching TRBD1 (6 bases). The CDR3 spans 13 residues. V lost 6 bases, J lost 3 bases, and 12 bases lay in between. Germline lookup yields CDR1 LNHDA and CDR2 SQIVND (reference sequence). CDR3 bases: TGTGCCAGTAGCTCGACAGGATTCTACGAGCAGTACTTC. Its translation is CASSSTGFYEQYF.

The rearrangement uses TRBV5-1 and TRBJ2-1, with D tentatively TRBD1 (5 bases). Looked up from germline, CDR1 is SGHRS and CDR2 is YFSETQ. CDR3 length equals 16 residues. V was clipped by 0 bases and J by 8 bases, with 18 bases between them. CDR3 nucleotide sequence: TGCGCCAGCAGCTTGGAATCTGGGGCTTGGAACTATGAGCAGTTCTTC. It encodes CASSLESGAWNYEQFF.

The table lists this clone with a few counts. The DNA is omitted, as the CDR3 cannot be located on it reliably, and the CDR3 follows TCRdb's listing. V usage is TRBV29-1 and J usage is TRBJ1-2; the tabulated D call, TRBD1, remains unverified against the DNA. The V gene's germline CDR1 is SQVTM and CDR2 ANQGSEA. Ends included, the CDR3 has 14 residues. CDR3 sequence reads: CSAPFGPGMRGYTF.

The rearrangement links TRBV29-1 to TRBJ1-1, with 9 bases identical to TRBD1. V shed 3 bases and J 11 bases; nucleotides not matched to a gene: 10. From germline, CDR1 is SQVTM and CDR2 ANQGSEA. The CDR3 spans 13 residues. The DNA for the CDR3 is TGCAGCGTTGATCCCGGGACAGGGAAGAGGGCTTTCTTT. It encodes CSVDPGTGKRAFF.

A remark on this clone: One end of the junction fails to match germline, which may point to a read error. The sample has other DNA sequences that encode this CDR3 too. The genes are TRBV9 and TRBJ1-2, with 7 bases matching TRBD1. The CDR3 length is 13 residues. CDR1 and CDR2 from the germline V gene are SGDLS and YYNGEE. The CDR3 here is CASSGQGQDGYTF. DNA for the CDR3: TGTGCCAGCAGCGGACAGGGCCAGGATGGCTACACCTTT.

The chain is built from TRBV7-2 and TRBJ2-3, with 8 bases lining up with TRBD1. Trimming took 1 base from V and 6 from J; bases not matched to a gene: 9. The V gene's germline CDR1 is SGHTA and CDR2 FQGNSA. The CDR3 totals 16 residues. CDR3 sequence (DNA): TGTGCCAGCAGCTTAGACCGGGCCAGGGGGCCGGATACGCAGTATTTT. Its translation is CASSLDRARGPDTQYF.